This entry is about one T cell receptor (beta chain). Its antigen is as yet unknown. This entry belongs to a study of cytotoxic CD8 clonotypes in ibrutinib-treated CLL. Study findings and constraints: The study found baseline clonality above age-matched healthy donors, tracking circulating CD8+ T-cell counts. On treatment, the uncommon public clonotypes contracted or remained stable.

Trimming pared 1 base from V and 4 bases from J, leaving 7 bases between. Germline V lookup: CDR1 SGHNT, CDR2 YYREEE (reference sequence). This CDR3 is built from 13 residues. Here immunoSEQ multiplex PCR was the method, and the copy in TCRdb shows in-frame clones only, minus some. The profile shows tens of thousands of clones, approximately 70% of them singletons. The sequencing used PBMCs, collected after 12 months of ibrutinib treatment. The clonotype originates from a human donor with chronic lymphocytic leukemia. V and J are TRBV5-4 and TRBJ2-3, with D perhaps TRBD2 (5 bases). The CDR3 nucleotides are TGTGCCAGCAGCTTGCGGGGTCCAGATACGCAGTATTTT. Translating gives CASSLRGPDTQYF.